This note documents a single TCR beta chain sequence. The antigen this receptor binds is unknown. Base qualities are not at hand, and no much larger clone is one base apart. This entry belongs to a study of shared clonotypes between healthy human individuals (dated by TCRdb to 2019 to 2021). In the study overall: The cohort comprised a couple of women and a few men aged 18 to 49 years. For each donor, three plates each were used for CD4 naive and CD4 memory, two plates were used for CD8 naive, and one plate was used for CD8 memory. The study deeply sequenced blood TCR repertoires of about 5 healthy adults to estimate repertoire size and the extent of clonotype sharing between individuals. To increase sequencing depth and limit assay-specific biases, TCR repertoire library preparation and sequencing were carried out by different laboratories using diverse techniques. Between about 0.8 and 9.5 billion PBMCs per donor were obtained by leukapheresis.

V is pared back by 7 bases and J by 0 bases, with 13 bases lying between the germline termini. CDR3 length: 14 amino acids, cysteine to phenylalanine. Only the CDR3 portion is preserved as DNA: 42 bases, with reading frame beginning at the first base. CDR1 and CDR2 are read off the germline V gene as SNHLY and FYNNEI. Healthy HIV-negative adults with no recently reported acute infections or vaccinations were included as donors. Every donor was a Caucasian adult residing in Nashville, Tennessee, USA. CD4+ T cells were enriched by magnetic negative selection; naive cells were then positively selected on CD45RA, and the negative fraction formed the memory subset. Blood was collected by leukapheresis, and PBMCs were isolated by Ficoll-Histopaque density gradient centrifugation and then cryopreserved in liquid nitrogen vapor phase. Analytical flow cytometry was used to check the purity and quantity of every magnetically sorted T cell population. From each sorted fraction, genomic DNA was isolated and quantified by UV absorbance on a Nanodrop 2000c.

Using the deep immunoSEQ assay, TCR CDR3 regions were amplified from genomic DNA by multiplex PCR. Genomic DNA extracted from each cell subset was distributed evenly over all wells of several immunoSEQ 96-well plates, and each plate served as one replicate. For sorted subsets, about 220 ng of genomic DNA, equivalent to 25,000 to 35,000 T cell genomes, went into each replicate PCR. Purified libraries were quantified with a Qubit 3.0 fluorometer, sized on a Bioanalyzer 2100, and re-quantified with the KAPA Library Quantification kit. Every immunoSEQ 96-well plate was sequenced on a dedicated single-read 150-cycle Illumina NextSeq 550 flow cell. Under the source paper's analysis protocol: Because the immunoSEQ output held only junctional sequences and lacked quality scores, the filtering could not match the filtering applied to full-length reads. Sequences were annotated with PyIR, a Python wrapper for IgBLAST v1.9, using IMGT germline references to assign V/J genes and CDR3. Reads were removed for weak V/J assignments (E-value above 1e-6), missing CDR3, stop codons, out-of-frame junctions, or ambiguous translated residues. A V3J clonotype was defined by an identical inferred V gene, J gene, and CDR3 amino acid sequence. To compute the percentage overlap between repertoires, the number of shared unique clonotypes was divided by the size of the smaller repertoire. Three approaches were used to assess repertoire richness: RTK rarefaction, the Chao1 estimator, and Recon v2.1 estimates of unobserved clonotypes. Generation probabilities were computed with OLGA for all TCRbeta clonotypes obtained by the gDNA method from a handful of donors. TCRdb limited this immuneACCESS table to in-frame rearrangements with V and J called. A share of clones is missing; checked studies link under half to unresolved V genes, and the rest is unexplained. The DNA was the basis for D and trimming; V, J and clone size are from that table. This sample lists 2 million to 2.5 million clones; around 95% were detected once. In total, the top ten clones hold roughly 0.13% of the sample.

What the study reported, not specific to this receptor: Because the study included a small number of donors, the genetic and exposure-history diversity represented was limited. Naive subsets generally had larger estimated clonotype richness than memory subsets did. Sampling was limited to blood, and TCR repertoires in tissue likely differ from TCR repertoires in blood. Higher generation probabilities were observed for clonotypes shared by all four sorted-subset donors than for non-shared clonotypes. Across a handful of donors, roughly 5% of naive CD4, roughly 3.8% of naive CD8, about 2% of memory CD4, and under 0.45% of memory CD8 clonotypes were shared. Incomplete sequencing was indicated by rarefaction of sorted-subset datasets, despite the large sequencing depth. Pairwise subsampling indicated that sequencing depth was expected to affect the degree of clonotype sharing among donors.

Material: naive CD4+ T cells sorted from blood. Sample cell subset or site, as interpreted from the label and publication: CD45RA+ positively selected. This receptor was identified in a young man in good health. Recombination connected TRBV2 to TRBJ2-7; the D gene may be TRBD1 or TRBD2, since each aligns over 5 bases. The CDR3 loop reads CASTPGRYSYEQYF. The DNA is as follows: TGTGCCAGCACCCCGGGGCGGTACTCCTACGAGCAGTACTTC.